This T cell receptor beta chain was documented in a study of T cell changes during pregnancy in multiple sclerosis. The protocol was immunoSEQ multiplex PCR, while the TCRdb copy is restricted to in-frame clones and leaves out a portion. The table has about 70,000 clones, approximately 92% seen once. The germline V gene has CDR1 SQVTM and CDR2 ANQGSEA. Trimming removed 1 base at V and 1 base at J, with 7 bases between. The CDR3 runs 13 residues. The sequencing used peripheral blood, collected in the third trimester of pregnancy. V gene TRBV29-1 combines with J gene TRBJ1-1, with D possibly matching TRBD1 (6 bases). The receptor was isolated from a female donor with multiple sclerosis, enrolled in a pregnancy study. The CDR3 is CSVEGTANTEAFF. The CDR3 nucleotides read TGCAGCGTTGAAGGGACAGCGAACACTGAAGCTTTCTTT.